This entry describes one T cell receptor beta chain. This sample was included in a study of blood T cells in healthy people across ages. A sample-barcoded 5' primer and a J-beta primer mix were used in a second PCR of roughly 6 to 11 cycles. TCRdb analysed the 5' RACE reads with MiXCR anew, one entry per CDR3 protein. This table holds more than 650,000 distinct CDR3 sequences, about a fifth found once. Germline assignment: CDR1 ENHRY and CDR2 SYGVKD. The CDR3 sequence is 15 residues long. V trimming: 5 bases; J trimming: 6 bases; junction bases outside the gene matches: 11. The chain has TRBV10-3 and TRBJ2-3, with 7 nucleotides matching TRBD1. Specimen: blood. The TCR sequence derives from a man in his 70s in good health. CDR3 in DNA: TGTGCCATCAGTAAGACAGGGCAAGGGATGGATACGCAGTATTTT. Translated: CAISKTGQGMDTQYF.